The next 22 T cell receptor beta chains were all read from a single sample in a study of cytomegalovirus exposure and HLA in healthy donors. Use of 60 Vbeta and 13 Jbeta primers characterized the PCR. Method: immunoSEQ multiplex PCR; TCRdb's copy keeps in-frame clones and lacks some. The sample has roughly 100,000 clones; approximately 78% are singletons. The sample was PBMCs. These receptors were taken from a woman in her thirties or forties in good health and CMV-seronegative.

The chain uses TRBV5-1 and TRBJ2-7; 9 nucleotides match TRBD1. Germline loops: CDR1 SGHRS, CDR2 YFSETQ. The CDR3 is 17 residues long. Trimming at V came to 0 bases and at J to 5 bases, leaving 12 bases not matched to a gene. The CDR3 sequence is CASSLGGTGRAGDEQYF. CDR3 coding DNA: TGCGCCAGCAGCTTGGGAGGGACAGGGCGCGCGGGGGACGAGCAGTACTTC.

The V call is TRBV18, the J call TRBJ2-7; D is ambiguous. The CDR3 runs to 12 residues. The germline V and J ends were trimmed by 2 bases and 3 bases, with 5 bases remaining between them. Germline lookup yields CDR1 KGHSH and CDR2 LQKENI. The CDR3 DNA reads TGTGCCAGCTCACCAGAGTACTACGAGCAGTACTTC. It specifies CASSPEYYEQYF.

The chain couples TRBV4-3 to TRBJ2-3; D remains unclear. CDR1 LGHNA and CDR2 YSLEER come from the germline V gene. V was cut by 2 bases and J by 0 bases, with 9 bases left in between. CDR3 size: 15 residues. The CDR3 region is CASSQRTRSTDTQYF. The CDR3 DNA is TGCGCCAGCAGCCAAAGAACCCGGAGCACAGATACGCAGTATTTT.

This sequence joins TRBV27 and TRBJ2-7; 7 bases map to TRBD1. Trimming cost V 5 bases and J 3 bases; bases outside gene matches: 7. Germline CDR1 is MNHEY and CDR2 is SMNVEV (reference sequence). CDR3 length: 14 amino acids. The CDR3 DNA is TGTGCCAGCAGTGGGTCGACAGGGCGCTACGAGCAGTACTTC. This sequence encodes CASSGSTGRYEQYF.

The chain is built from TRBV19 and TRBJ2-1; 8 bases map to TRBD1. Per germline, CDR1 LNHDA and CDR2 SQIVND (reference sequence). The CDR3 has 15 residues. V was pared by 7 bases and J by 6 bases, with 11 bases of the junction left unmatched. The CDR3 loop reads CASTSGGTGGNEQFF. The CDR3 DNA reads TGTGCCAGTACTAGTGGCGGAACAGGGGGCAATGAGCAGTTCTTC.

This clone was found a few times. This chain joins TRBV9 and TRBJ2-3, with TRBD2 matching over 8 bases. This CDR3 has 19 amino acids. V lost 4 bases to trimming and J lost 1 base; unmatched junction nucleotides: 17. Germline CDR1 SGDLS, CDR2 YYNGEE. This chain's CDR3 is CASSPDGRSGSGRTDTQYF. CDR3 DNA: TGTGCCAGCAGCCCTGACGGGAGGAGCGGGAGCGGGCGCACAGATACGCAGTATTTT.

The chain carries TRBV19 and TRBJ2-1; a possible D gene is TRBD2 (6 bases). Germline CDR1 reads LNHDA; CDR2 reads SQIVND (reference sequence). V shed 2 bases and J shed 9 bases, with 14 bases lying between them. CDR3 length equals 14 residues. The CDR3 protein is CASSIQFRGGEQFF. DNA for the CDR3: TGTGCCAGTAGTATACAATTTAGGGGAGGTGAGCAGTTCTTC.

This chain connects TRBV18 to TRBJ2-2; TRBD2 matches at 7 bases. The germline V gene encodes CDR1 KGHSH and CDR2 LQKENI. J gave up 1 base and V 1 base, and 3 bases lay outside the gene matches. The CDR3 spans 16 residues. This CDR3 reads CASSPQGTKNTGELFF. Written as DNA, the CDR3 is TGTGCCAGCTCACCACAAGGGACTAAGAACACCGGGGAGCTGTTTTTT.

J is TRBJ2-1 and V is TRBV5-4; the match to TRBD1 covers 9 bases. The CDR3 length is 15 residues. CDR1 is SGHNT, CDR2 YYREEE, per germline (reference sequence). V gave up 5 bases and J gave up 5 bases; unmatched junction bases: 8. In nucleotides, the CDR3 is TGTGCCAGCAGTTACGGACAGGGGCTCAACAATGAGCAGTTCTTC. Translation: CASSYGQGLNNEQFF.

The rearrangement uses TRBV11-2 and TRBJ2-1; tentative D call: TRBD2 (6 bases). V lost 3 bases and J 7 bases, leaving 19 bases between the germline ends. Germline CDR1 reads SGHAT; CDR2 reads FQNNGV. This CDR3 comprises 16 residues. The CDR3 loop reads CASSLTAGSRGNEQFF. The CDR3 coding sequence is TGTGCCAGCAGCTTGACTGCCGGGAGCCGGGGGAATGAGCAGTTCTTC.

Here the CDR3 DNA reads TGTGCCAGCAGTTTGGGGGCATTGGCCTATGGCTACACCTTC. Translation: CASSLGALAYGYTF. The V and J genes are TRBV28 and TRBJ1-2; possible D gene TRBD1, 6 bases. The CDR3 has 14 amino acids. CDR1 MDHEN and CDR2 SYDVKM come from the germline V gene. The V gene lost 3 bases and the J gene lost 4 bases, with 12 bases spanning the gap.

CDR3 residues: CASTRGGSVGYEQYF. The CDR3 DNA sequence: TGTGCCAGCACCCGCGGGGGGTCCGTCGGCTACGAGCAGTACTTC. This chain uses TRBV28 with TRBJ2-7, with 8 bases lining up with TRBD2. The CDR3 consists of 15 residues. The ends lost 7 bases at V and 3 bases at J; junction bases unmatched: 11. Looked up from germline, CDR1 is MDHEN and CDR2 is SYDVKM.

The chain joins TRBV16 to TRBJ1-2; 12 nucleotides match TRBD1. This CDR3 has 16 residues. Germline CDR1 KGHSY, CDR2 FQNENV. V was clipped by 4 bases and J by 4 bases; unmatched bases: 7. The CDR3 loop reads CASSPLGDRGPYGYTF. CDR3 nucleotide sequence: TGTGCCAGCAGCCCTCTGGGGGACAGGGGGCCCTATGGCTACACCTTC.

This sequence joins TRBV18 and TRBJ2-1, with D tentatively TRBD1 (5 bases). The CDR3 extends over 13 amino acids. Trimming took 2 bases from V and 4 from J, leaving 6 bases between them. Germline V gives CDR1 KGHSH, CDR2 LQKENI. The DNA of the CDR3 is TGTGCCAGCTCACCAGACAGTTACAATGAGCAGTTCTTC. Residues: CASSPDSYNEQFF.

This chain connects TRBV11-2 to TRBJ2-7, with 11 bases lining up with TRBD2. This CDR3 comprises 16 residues. The ends lost 1 base at V and 0 bases at J; junction bases unmatched: 2. Germline CDR1 and CDR2: SGHAT and FQNNGV. In DNA, the CDR3 is TGTGCCAGCAGCTTAGTAGGGACTAGCGGCTCCTACGAGCAGTACTTC. Protein sequence: CASSLVGTSGSYEQYF.

The chain recombines TRBV6-5 with TRBJ2-5, with TRBD2 matching over 7 bases. The J call may be faulty, since TRBJ2-7 better matches the DNA end. Germline V gene data show CDR1 as MNHEY and CDR2 as SVGAGI. This CDR3 contains 13 residues. CDR3 sequence reads: CASSGGVTYEQYF. DNA for the CDR3: TGTGCCAGCAGTGGGGGGGTAACCTACGAGCAGTACTTC.

The chain uses TRBV7-8 and TRBJ1-2, with no clear D. This CDR3 contains 17 residues. The germline gives CDR1 SGHVS, CDR2 FQNEAQ. V shed 4 bases and J shed 2 bases, with 20 bases lying between them. The CDR3, as DNA: TGTGCCAGCAGCTCAACCCCGGATGTCCGGGTAAACTATGGCTACACCTTC. It is translated as CASSSTPDVRVNYGYTF.

The chain couples TRBV11-2 to TRBJ1-1, with D unclear. Germline CDR1 and CDR2: SGHAT and FQNNGV. Trimming cost V 2 bases and J 10 bases, with 11 bases left between them. The CDR3 spans 12 residues. The CDR3 reads CASSLQRIGAFF. The CDR3 region has the DNA TGTGCCAGCAGCTTACAACGTATCGGAGCTTTCTTT.

This clone was detected only a few times. The chain combines TRBV30 with TRBJ1-4; D uncertain. The CDR3 consists of 14 residues. Germline V gene sequence: CDR1 GTSNPN, CDR2 SVGIG (reference sequence). Trimming removed 0 bases from V and 8 bases from J, with 13 bases in between. The CDR3 region has the DNA TGTGCCTGGAGTGTTCCCCTGGTGGCCGAAAAACTGTTTTTT. This encodes CAWSVPLVAEKLFF.

Regarding this clone: Compared with germline, one end of the junction differs, possibly owing to a read error. Other DNA sequences in this sample translate to the same CDR3. V usage is TRBV25-1 and J usage is TRBJ1-4; no clear D. This CDR3 region has 11 residues. Germline CDR1 MGHDK, CDR2 SYGVNS. The CDR3 DNA follows: TGCGCCACCTCCGACTTCGAAAAACTGTTTTTT. It codes for CATSDFEKLFF.

The CDR3 DNA reads TGTGCCAGCAGCCATAACCAGGGGGAAGCTTTCTTT. This gives the protein CASSHNQGEAFF. This rearrangement joins TRBV7-8 to TRBJ1-1, with D maybe TRBD1 (6 bases). CDR3 length: 12 amino acids. Germline loops: CDR1 SGHVS, CDR2 FQNEAQ. The germline V and J ends were trimmed by 5 bases and 8 bases, with 12 bases remaining between them.

The chain has TRBV11-2 and TRBJ2-2; 8 bases are shared with TRBD2. V shed 2 bases, J shed 4 bases, and the junction held 9 bases outside the gene matches. CDR1 and CDR2 (germline): SGHAT, FQNNGV. The length of the CDR3 is 17 residues. CDR3 region: CASSLRSAGGGTGELFF. In DNA form, the CDR3 reads TGTGCCAGCAGCTTAAGGTCGGCGGGAGGAGGCACCGGGGAGCTGTTTTTT.